The 27 T cell receptor beta chains below come from one sample, sequenced in a study of blood T cell repertoires in COVID-19. Generated by immunoSEQ multiplex PCR, the TCRdb table keeps only in-frame clones and is missing some. The table includes about 170,000 clones, around four fifths detected once. Sequenced sample: peripheral blood. These TCRs come from a woman of 80 years or more with COVID-19, enrolled during active disease.

The J gene is TRBJ1-4, the V gene TRBV27; D may be TRBD1 (5 bases). Germline CDR1 is MNHEY and CDR2 is SMNVEV (reference sequence). Between the trimmed V and J ends, which lost 7 bases and 8 bases, there was a span of 17 bases. CDR3 size: 14 residues. In DNA form, the CDR3 reads TGTGCCAGCAAGATACAGGCGGCAGGAGAAAAACTGTTTTTT. Translation: CASKIQAAGEKLFF.

This sequence joins TRBV27 and TRBJ2-2; TRBD2 matches at 11 bases. Trimming at V came to 4 bases and at J to 5 bases, leaving 6 bases not matched to a gene. CDR1 MNHEY and CDR2 SMNVEV come from the germline V gene (reference sequence). The CDR3 runs to 16 residues. The CDR3 nucleotides are TGTGCCAGCAGTTCTTGGACTAGCGGGTTAACCGGGGAGCTGTTTTTT. Its translation is CASSSWTSGLTGELFF.

The chain combines TRBV4-1 with TRBJ1-5, with TRBD1 identical over 9 bases. The CDR3 loop spans 16 amino acids. Per germline, CDR1 MGHRA and CDR2 YSYEKL. J gave up 5 bases and V 1 base, and 6 bases lay outside the gene matches. In nucleotides, the CDR3 is TGCGCCAGCAGCCAAGGGCCGGGACAGGGATATCAGCCCCAGCATTTT. As protein: CASSQGPGQGYQPQHF.

The chain links TRBV28 to TRBJ1-2; possible D gene TRBD1, 5 bases. CDR3 length: 13 residues. The germline V and J ends were trimmed by 8 bases and 5 bases, with 15 bases remaining between them. CDR1 is MDHEN and CDR2 is SYDVKM in the germline V gene. The chain's CDR3 is CASSDGGGYGYTF. The CDR3 coding sequence is TGTGCCAGCTCCGACGGGGGGGGTTATGGCTACACCTTC.

This clone is a singleton in its sample. This sequence joins TRBV28 and TRBJ2-7, with unresolved D. This CDR3 is 14 amino acids long. The V and J ends lost 4 bases and 1 base respectively, with 11 bases between them. Germline V gene data show CDR1 as MDHEN and CDR2 as SYDVKM. The CDR3 DNA reads TGTGCCAGCAGTTCACGAAGCGTGTCCTACGAGCAGTACTTC. It codes for CASSSRSVSYEQYF.

Details on this clone: Other nucleotide sequences from this sample produce the same CDR3. J is TRBJ1-5 and V is TRBV7-8, with a tentative D call TRBD1 (6 bases). V lost 5 bases and J 2 bases, leaving 7 bases between the germline ends. The germline V gene encodes CDR1 SGHVS and CDR2 FQNEAQ. The CDR3 runs to 13 residues. The CDR3 bases are TGTGCCAGCAGCCGGACAGGCAATCAGCCCCAGCATTTT. It specifies CASSRTGNQPQHF.

The rearrangement links TRBV7-2 to TRBJ1-2, with a weak D call TRBD1 (5 bases). CDR1 is SGHTA, CDR2 FQGNSA, per germline. Trimming left V 3 bases short and J 7 bases short, with 15 bases between. The length of the CDR3 is 14 residues. The CDR3: CASSFQGRVGGYTF. For the CDR3, the DNA is TGTGCCAGCAGCTTTCAGGGAAGAGTGGGTGGCTACACCTTC.

The V call is TRBV4-1, the J call TRBJ1-5, with 7 bases matching TRBD1. Germline-derived CDR1 and CDR2 are MGHRA and YSYEKL. The CDR3 extends over 15 amino acids. The trim removed 2 bases at V and 6 bases at J, leaving 7 bases unmatched. The CDR3 region has the DNA TGCGCCAGCAGCCAATTGACGACAGGGAGTCAGCCCCAGCATTTT. Translated: CASSQLTTGSQPQHF.

The gene calls are TRBV11-2 and TRBJ1-5; D is uncertain. V shed 1 base and J shed 11 bases, with 12 bases lying between them. The V gene's germline CDR1 is SGHAT and CDR2 FQNNGV. There are 13 residues in the CDR3. The CDR3 DNA sequence: TGTGCCAGCAGCTTAGGTAGTGAGAGGACCCAGCATTTT. Amino acid sequence: CASSLGSERTQHF.

This chain joins TRBV12-3 or TRBV12-4 and TRBJ1-2; D gene unclear. V gave up 3 bases and J gave up 8 bases, with 10 bases separating them. The CDR3 covers 12 residues. The CDR3 DNA follows: TGTGCCAGCAGTTTCACCTCTGGCGGCTACACCTTC. Encoded protein: CASSFTSGGYTF.

A remark on this clone: The junction differs from germline at one of its ends, possibly a read error. This chain connects TRBV2 to TRBJ2-7; D unclear. The CDR3 is 14 residues long. Germline CDR1 and CDR2: SNHLY and FYNNEI. The CDR3 DNA is TGTGCTAGCAGGAAAAGCGAGAGTTCCTACGAGCAGTACTTC. Protein: CASRKSESSYEQYF.

The chain combines TRBV3-1 (or the pseudogene TRBV3-2) with TRBJ1-5; D may be TRBD1 (5 bases). CDR1 is LGHDT and CDR2 is YNNKEL in the germline V gene (reference sequence). The CDR3 contains 13 residues. Trimming left V 3 bases short and J 5 bases short, with 8 bases between. The CDR3 nucleotides read TGTGCCAGCAGCCAGGCGGGGGATCAGCCCCAGCATTTT. Its protein product is CASSQAGDQPQHF.

This clone was counted a single time. The rearrangement joins TRBV6-6 to TRBJ1-1, with D perhaps TRBD1 (5 bases). Germline lookup yields CDR1 MNHNY and CDR2 SVGAGI (reference sequence). V was pared by 1 base and J by 9 bases, with 12 bases between. CDR3 length: 13 amino acids. The chain's CDR3 is CASSYFDSPKAFF. CDR3 sequence (DNA): TGTGCCAGCAGTTACTTCGACAGTCCTAAAGCTTTCTTT.

The CDR3 spells CASPRGSAGEGQYF. CDR3 coding DNA: TGTGCCAGCCCCCGAGGTTCCGCAGGGGAGGGCCAGTACTTC. The rearrangement uses TRBV21-1 and TRBJ2-5; the table names TRBD2, a call not compared with the DNA. TRBV21-1 is labeled a pseudogene. This CDR3 contains 14 residues.

The chain links TRBV5-1 to TRBJ2-5; 11 bases match TRBD2. V was clipped by 1 base and J by 3 bases; unmatched bases: 11. The germline V gene has CDR1 SGHRS and CDR2 YFSETQ. The CDR3 loop spans 18 amino acids. The CDR3 DNA reads as TGCGCCAGCAGCTTGCTCGGGGGACTAGCGGTAGGGAAAGAGACCCAGTACTTC. Its translation: CASSLLGGLAVGKETQYF.

V gene TRBV3-1 (or the pseudogene TRBV3-2) combines with J gene TRBJ2-7, with 9 nucleotides matching TRBD1. Germline V gives CDR1 LGHDT, CDR2 YNNKEL (reference sequence). The CDR3 extends over 14 amino acids. Trimming took 4 bases from V and 7 from J; bases not matched to a gene: 8. Here the CDR3 reads CASSLRDRASEQYF. CDR3 coding DNA: TGTGCCAGCAGCCTCCGGGACAGGGCCAGTGAGCAGTACTTC.

The V call is TRBV19, the J call TRBJ2-2, with 8 bases lining up with TRBD1. Unmatched junction bases numbered 4, after V lost 3 bases and J lost 4 bases. The CDR3 length is 15 residues. CDR1 and CDR2 (germline): LNHDA, SQIVND (reference sequence). The CDR3 spells CASSIRTGITGELFF. In DNA, the CDR3 is TGTGCCAGTAGTATTAGGACAGGGATCACCGGGGAGCTGTTTTTT.

The V and J genes are TRBV4-1 and TRBJ2-7; 7 bases agree with TRBD2. Unmatched junction bases numbered 5, after V lost 1 base and J lost 2 bases. Germline CDR1 reads MGHRA; CDR2 reads YSYEKL. The CDR3 spans 15 residues. Here the CDR3 DNA reads TGCGCCAGCAGCCAAGCAGGGACTACTCCCTACGAGCAGTACTTC. It yields the protein CASSQAGTTPYEQYF.

The gene calls are TRBV6-5 and TRBJ2-5, with D possibly being TRBD2 (6 bases). The CDR3 loop spans 13 amino acids. Per the germline V gene, CDR1 is MNHEY and CDR2 is SVGAGI. V lost 5 bases, J lost 5 bases, and 12 bases lay in between. The CDR3 region has the DNA TGTGCCAGCAGTCAACTAGCAGGGGAGACCCAGTACTTC. It codes for CASSQLAGETQYF.

This chain uses TRBV7-6 with TRBJ2-7; a possible D gene is TRBD1 (6 bases). Trimming stripped 1 base from V and 0 bases from J, with 25 bases between. The length of the CDR3 is 20 residues. CDR1 SGHVS and CDR2 FNYEAQ come from the germline V gene. The CDR3 region is CASSLVASQGSGGGSYEQYF. The CDR3 DNA reads as TGTGCCAGCAGCTTAGTCGCGAGCCAGGGGAGCGGTGGGGGCTCCTACGAGCAGTACTTC.

This sequence joins TRBV7-8 and TRBJ1-1; D may be TRBD1 (6 bases). This CDR3 contains 15 residues. Germline values: CDR1 SGHVS, CDR2 FQNEAQ. Deletions cut 4 bases from V and 1 base from J, with 13 bases between. The CDR3 is CASSSQPGANTEAFF. The CDR3 coding sequence is TGTGCCAGCAGCTCTCAGCCAGGGGCGAACACTGAAGCTTTCTTT.

Comments on this clone: The identical CDR3 is also encoded by other nucleotide sequences in the sample. This sequence joins TRBV18 and TRBJ2-7; 7 nucleotides align to TRBD2. Germline-derived CDR1 and CDR2 are KGHSH and LQKENI. CDR3 size: 14 residues. J lost 0 bases, V lost 3 bases, and 2 bases had no gene match. CDR3 amino acids: CASSPGGSSYEQYF. The CDR3 region has the DNA TGTGCCAGCTCACCGGGAGGGAGCTCCTACGAGCAGTACTTC.

The chain couples TRBV6-1 to TRBJ2-1; no definite D call. There are 14 residues in the CDR3. Germline loops: CDR1 MNHNS, CDR2 SASEGT. With 3 bases removed from V and 2 bases from J, the gap between germline ends came to 8 bases. CDR3 nucleotides: TGTGCCAGCAGTGACCAAGGAGCCTACAATGAGCAGTTCTTC. This sequence encodes CASSDQGAYNEQFF.

The genes are TRBV5-1 and TRBJ2-1; D perhaps matches TRBD2 (5 bases). This CDR3 has 16 amino acids. In germline, CDR1 is SGHRS, CDR2 YFSETQ. Trimming shortened V by 4 bases and J by 0 bases, and 14 bases separated the two germline ends. CDR3 sequence reads: CASSLILRGSYNEQFF. The CDR3 DNA reads as TGCGCCAGCAGCCTCATCTTACGGGGCTCCTACAATGAGCAGTTCTTC.

This clone was seen only a few times. The V call is TRBV10-3, the J call TRBJ1-3, with D unresolved. CDR1 and CDR2 from the germline V gene are ENHRY and SYGVKD. This CDR3 is 12 amino acids long. V was pared by 0 bases and J by 15 bases, with 12 bases between. CDR3 coding DNA: TGTGCCATCAGTGAGTCAGTCCGGGAGGAATATTTT. Its translation: CAISESVREEYF.

The gene calls are TRBV28 and TRBJ2-7; weak D call: TRBD2 (6 bases). The length of the CDR3 is 13 residues. The V end was cut by 8 bases, the J end by 5 bases, with 16 bases between. CDR1 MDHEN and CDR2 SYDVKM come from the germline V gene. CDR3 region: CASGGIPTNEQYF. In DNA form, the CDR3 reads TGTGCCAGCGGGGGGATCCCAACCAACGAGCAGTACTTC.

V usage is TRBV19 and J usage is TRBJ1-6; D is perhaps TRBD1 (5 bases). CDR1 and CDR2 from the germline V gene are LNHDA and SQIVND (reference sequence). The CDR3 is made up of 14 amino acids. V lost 3 bases to trimming and J lost 6 bases, with 9 bases between them. The CDR3, as DNA: TGTGCCAGTAGTATCCAGGGAAGTAATTCACCCCTCCACTTT. It encodes CASSIQGSNSPLHF.